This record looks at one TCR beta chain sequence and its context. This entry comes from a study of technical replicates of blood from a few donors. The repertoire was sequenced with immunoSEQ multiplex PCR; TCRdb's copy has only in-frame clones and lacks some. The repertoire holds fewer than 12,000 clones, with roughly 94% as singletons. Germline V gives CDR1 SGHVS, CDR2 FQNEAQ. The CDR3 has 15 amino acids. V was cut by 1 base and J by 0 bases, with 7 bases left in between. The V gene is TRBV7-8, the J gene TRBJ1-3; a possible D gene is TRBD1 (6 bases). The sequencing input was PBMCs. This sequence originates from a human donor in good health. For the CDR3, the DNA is TGTGCCAGCAGCTTAGACAGGGCCTCTGGAAACACCATATATTTT. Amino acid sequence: CASSLDRASGNTIYF.